This T cell receptor beta chain was recorded in a study of blood T cell repertoires in COVID-19. Study details: PBMCs, B-cell-depleted T cells, or T cells were the source of the cDNA or gDNA that made up the material.

Produced via immunoSEQ multiplex PCR; TCRdb's table is partial and in-frame only. The sample lists more than 150,000 clones; 87% were seen once. Germline values: CDR1 SQVTM, CDR2 ANQGSEA. The CDR3 runs to 14 residues. V was cut by 4 bases and J by 0 bases, with 12 bases left in between. The material sequenced was PBMCs or T cells enriched from blood (not recorded which). The chain combines TRBV29-1 with TRBJ2-5, with a weak D call TRBD2 (5 bases). This receptor was identified in a woman aged 25 to 39 who had recovered from COVID-19. The CDR3 coding sequence is TGCAGCGTTGCTACTAGTGGATACCAAGAGACCCAGTACTTC. This codes for CSVATSGYQETQYF.